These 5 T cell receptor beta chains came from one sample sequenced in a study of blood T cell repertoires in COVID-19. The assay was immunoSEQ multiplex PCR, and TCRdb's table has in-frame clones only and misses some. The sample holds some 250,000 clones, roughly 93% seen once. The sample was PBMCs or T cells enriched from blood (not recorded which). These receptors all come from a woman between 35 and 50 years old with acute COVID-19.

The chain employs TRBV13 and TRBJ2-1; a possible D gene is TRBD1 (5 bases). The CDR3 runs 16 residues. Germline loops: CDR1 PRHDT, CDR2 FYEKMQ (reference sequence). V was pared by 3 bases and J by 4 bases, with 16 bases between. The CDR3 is CASSFDGARRYNEQFF. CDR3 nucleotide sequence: TGTGCCAGCAGCTTCGATGGGGCTAGGCGGTACAATGAGCAGTTCTTC.

CDR3 sequence (DNA): TGTGCCAGCAGTCTGGACAGGGGATCATACGAGCAGTACTTC. The encoded protein is CASSLDRGSYEQYF. V is TRBV2 and J is TRBJ2-7; TRBD1 matches at 9 bases. Germline V lookup: CDR1 SNHLY, CDR2 FYNNEI. The ends lost 5 bases at V and 4 bases at J; junction bases unmatched: 6. This CDR3 region has 14 residues.

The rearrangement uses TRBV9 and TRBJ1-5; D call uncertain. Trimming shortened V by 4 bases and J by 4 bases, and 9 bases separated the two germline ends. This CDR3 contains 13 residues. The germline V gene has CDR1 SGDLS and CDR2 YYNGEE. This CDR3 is CASSRQGNQPQHF. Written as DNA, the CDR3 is TGTGCCAGCAGCCGACAAGGTAATCAGCCCCAGCATTTT.

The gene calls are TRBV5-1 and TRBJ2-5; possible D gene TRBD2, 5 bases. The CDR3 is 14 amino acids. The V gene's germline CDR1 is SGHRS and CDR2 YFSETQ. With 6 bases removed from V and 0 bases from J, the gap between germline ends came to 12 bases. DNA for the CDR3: TGCGCCAGCACCAAAAGCGGATACCAAGAGACCCAGTACTTC. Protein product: CASTKSGYQETQYF.

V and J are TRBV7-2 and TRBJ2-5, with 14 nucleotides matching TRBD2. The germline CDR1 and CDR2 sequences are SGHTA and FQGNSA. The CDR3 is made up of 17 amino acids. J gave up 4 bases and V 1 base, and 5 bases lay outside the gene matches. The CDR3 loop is CASSLVRLAGGLETQYF. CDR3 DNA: TGTGCCAGCAGCTTAGTAAGACTAGCGGGGGGGCTAGAGACCCAGTACTTC. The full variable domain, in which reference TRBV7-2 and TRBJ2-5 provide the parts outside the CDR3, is GAGVSQSPSNKVTEKGKDVELRCDPISGHTALYWYRQSLGQGLEFLIYFQGNSAPDKSGLPSDRFSAERTGGSVSTLTIQRTQQEDSAVYLCASSLVRLAGGLETQYFGPGTRLLVL.